These 16 T cell receptor beta chains were sequenced from one sample in a study of shared clonotypes between healthy human individuals. The repertoire was sequenced with immunoSEQ multiplex PCR; TCRdb's copy has only in-frame clones and lacks some. Here the sample spans 1.4 million to 1.5 million clones, around 97% being singletons. The sequencing input was naive CD4+ T cells sorted from blood. Subset given: CD45RA+ positively selected. The receptors were gathered from a man aged 30 to 39 in good health.

Only one count was recorded for this clone. The chain has TRBV28 and TRBJ2-5; 8 bases align to TRBD1. Germline trimming cut 6 bases from V and 2 bases from J; bases unmatched to any gene: 5. This CDR3 is 14 amino acids long. CDR1 is MDHEN and CDR2 is SYDVKM in the germline V gene. CDR3 sequence reads: CASRGRTGQETQYF. In DNA, the CDR3 is TGTGCCAGCAGGGGTAGGACAGGGCAAGAGACCCAGTACTTC.

The chain has TRBV28 and TRBJ2-7, with D possibly being TRBD1 (6 bases). CDR1 and CDR2 (germline): MDHEN, SYDVKM. The CDR3 has 13 residues. The germline V and J ends were trimmed by 4 bases and 5 bases, with 12 bases remaining between them. The CDR3 DNA follows: TGTGCCAGCAGTTGGACAGAGTCGAACGAGCAGTACTTC. It yields the protein CASSWTESNEQYF.

This rearrangement joins TRBV6-5 to TRBJ1-5; 9 positions match TRBD1. The germline gives CDR1 MNHEY, CDR2 SVGAGI. The CDR3 covers 13 residues. The trim removed 5 bases at V and 6 bases at J, leaving 2 bases unmatched. DNA of the CDR3: TGTGCCAGCAGTGAGACAGGGGGTCAGCCCCAGCATTTT. This encodes CASSETGGQPQHF.

This rearrangement joins TRBV29-1 to TRBJ2-2; 8 bases are shared with TRBD1. The CDR3 loop spans 14 amino acids. Trimming removed 5 bases from V and 5 bases from J; junction bases left unmatched: 7. Germline V gene data show CDR1 as SQVTM and CDR2 as ANQGSEA. The CDR3 sequence: CSVHGQGLTGELFF. In DNA, the CDR3 is TGCAGCGTTCACGGACAGGGTTTAACCGGGGAGCTGTTTTTT.

This chain connects TRBV7-8 to TRBJ1-5, with D uncertain. The V end was cut by 5 bases, the J end by 6 bases, with 11 bases between. The CDR3 spans 13 residues. The germline V gene encodes CDR1 SGHVS and CDR2 FQNEAQ. The CDR3 DNA follows: TGTGCCAGCAGCGCCAGGCAGGCTCAGCCCCAGCATTTT. Protein sequence: CASSARQAQPQHF.

The V gene is TRBV18, the J gene TRBJ2-3, with 15 bases aligning to TRBD2. The trim removed 0 bases at V and 4 bases at J, leaving 11 bases unmatched. This CDR3 comprises 20 residues. CDR1 is KGHSH, CDR2 LQKENI, per germline. CDR3: CASSPPPSSGLAGGSDTQYF. CDR3 coding DNA: TGTGCCAGCTCACCACCCCCTTCTTCGGGACTAGCGGGAGGTTCAGATACGCAGTATTTT.

The chain employs TRBV10-3 and TRBJ2-2; 10 bases align to TRBD2. Unmatched junction bases numbered 4, after V lost 0 bases and J lost 6 bases. CDR1 and CDR2 from the germline V gene are ENHRY and SYGVKD. CDR3 length: 16 residues. CDR3 protein: CAISESASGRSGELFF. The CDR3 DNA follows: TGTGCCATCAGTGAGTCGGCTAGCGGGAGATCCGGGGAGCTGTTTTTT.

The rearrangement joins TRBV15 to TRBJ2-3; D assignment may be TRBD1 or TRBD2 (5 bases each). CDR1 is LNHNV and CDR2 is YYDKDF in the germline V gene (reference sequence). The germline V and J ends were trimmed by 0 bases and 0 bases, with 16 bases remaining between them. This CDR3 has 18 amino acids. For the CDR3, the DNA is TGTGCCACCAGCAGAGAAGGGGCTGGACTGCCTAGCACAGATACGCAGTATTTT. Protein product: CATSREGAGLPSTDTQYF. Supplemented by reference TRBV15 and TRBJ2-3, the full variable domain reads DAMVIQNPRYQVTQFGKPVTLSCSQTLNHNVMYWYQQKSSQAPKLLFHYYDKDFNNEADTPDNFQSRRPNTSFCFLDIRSPGLGDTAMYLCATSREGAGLPSTDTQYFGPGTRLTVL.

The chain combines TRBV19 with TRBJ1-5; TRBD1 might be the D (5 bases). Per germline, CDR1 LNHDA and CDR2 SQIVND (reference sequence). The germline V and J ends were trimmed by 3 bases and 7 bases, with 13 bases remaining between them. The length of the CDR3 is 14 residues. In nucleotides, the CDR3 is TGTGCCAGTAGTATTGGCGGGGCGCGGCAGCCCCAGCATTTT. Encoded protein: CASSIGGARQPQHF.

This clone was picked up one time. The chain uses TRBV5-1 and TRBJ2-1; D gene unclear. The CDR3 has 14 residues. With 0 bases removed from V and 9 bases from J, the gap between germline ends came to 13 bases. Looked up from germline, CDR1 is SGHRS and CDR2 is YFSETQ. CDR3 in amino acids: CASSLAGPESEQFF. CDR3 sequence (DNA): TGCGCCAGCAGCTTGGCTGGGCCAGAGAGTGAGCAGTTCTTC.

Written as DNA, the CDR3 is TGTGCCAGCAGTTTATACCGGGGGGTGGGCTATGGCTACACCTTC. Translated: CASSLYRGVGYGYTF. J is TRBJ1-2 and V is TRBV28, with D possibly being TRBD1 (5 bases). In germline, CDR1 is MDHEN, CDR2 SYDVKM. With 1 base removed from V and 4 bases from J, the gap between germline ends came to 13 bases. This CDR3 spans 15 amino acids.

This clone was detected once. V usage is TRBV7-9 and J usage is TRBJ2-3, with no clear D. Germline V CDR1 and CDR2: SEHNR, FQNEAQ (reference sequence). CDR3 length: 15 amino acids. V was shortened by 1 base and J by 2 bases, with 10 bases between the two germline ends. The CDR3: CASSLGPGHTDTQYF. The CDR3, as DNA: TGTGCCAGCAGCTTAGGCCCAGGTCACACAGATACGCAGTATTTT. The whole variable domain, remainder taken from reference TRBV7-9 and TRBJ2-3, is DTGVSQNPRHKITKRGQNVTFRCDPISEHNRLYWYRQTLGQGPEFLTYFQNEAQLEKSRLLSDRFSAERPKGSFSTLEIQRTEQGDSAMYLCASSLGPGHTDTQYFGPGTRLTVL.

J is TRBJ2-1 and V is TRBV14; D is unclear. V was clipped by 0 bases and J by 9 bases, with 15 bases between them. CDR1 is SGHDN, CDR2 FVKESK, per germline. The CDR3 runs 15 residues. CDR3 sequence: CASSQDFLAESEQFF. DNA for the CDR3: TGTGCCAGCAGCCAAGATTTCCTGGCGGAAAGTGAGCAGTTCTTC.

On this clone: Compared with germline, one end of the junction differs, possibly owing to a read error. Other DNA sequences from this sample encode an identical CDR3 as well. The rearrangement joins TRBV27 to TRBJ1-4; D is undetermined. The CDR3 covers 12 residues. CDR1 and CDR2 from the germline V gene are MNHEY and SMNVEV (reference sequence). The CDR3 DNA is TGTGCCAGCAGCCGGACTAACGAAAAACTGTTTTTT. Translating gives CASSRTNEKLFF.

The chain is built from TRBV2 and TRBJ1-1, with D hard to call. Trimming stripped 4 bases from V and 1 base from J, with 7 bases between. This CDR3 region has 13 residues. The germline gives CDR1 SNHLY, CDR2 FYNNEI. CDR3 in DNA: TGTGCCAGCAGTGGACAACCGAACACTGAAGCTTTCTTT. This encodes CASSGQPNTEAFF.

V usage is TRBV11-2 and J usage is TRBJ2-3, with 8 bases identical to TRBD1. The V segment lost 2 bases and the J segment 6 bases; nucleotides outside the gene matches: 4. The CDR3 sequence is 14 residues long. Germline loops: CDR1 SGHAT, CDR2 FQNNGV. CDR3 sequence reads: CASSLMDRDDTQYF. The CDR3 DNA reads TGTGCCAGCAGCTTAATGGACAGGGACGATACGCAGTATTTT.